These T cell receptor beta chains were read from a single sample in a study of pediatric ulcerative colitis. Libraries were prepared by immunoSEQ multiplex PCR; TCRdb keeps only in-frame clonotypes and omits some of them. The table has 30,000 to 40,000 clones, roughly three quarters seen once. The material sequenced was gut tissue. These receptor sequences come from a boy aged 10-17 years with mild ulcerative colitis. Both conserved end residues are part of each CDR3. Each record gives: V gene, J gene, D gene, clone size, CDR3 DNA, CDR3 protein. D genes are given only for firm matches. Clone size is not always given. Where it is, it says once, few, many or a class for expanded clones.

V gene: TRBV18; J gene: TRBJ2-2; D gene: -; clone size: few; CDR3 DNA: TGTGCCAGCTCACCTACCCACGTCAGTACCGGGGAGCTGTTTTTT; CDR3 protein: CASSPTHVSTGELFF
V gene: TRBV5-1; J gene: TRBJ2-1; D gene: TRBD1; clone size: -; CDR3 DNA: TGCGCCAGCAGAAATCTAACAGGGGGCAGGTCCTACAATGAGCAGTTCTTC; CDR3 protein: CASRNLTGGRSYNEQFF
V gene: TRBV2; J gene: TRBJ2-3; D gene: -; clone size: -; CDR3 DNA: TGTGCCAGCAGGGACCCGCCTAGCACAGATACGCAGTATTTT; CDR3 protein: CASRDPPSTDTQYF
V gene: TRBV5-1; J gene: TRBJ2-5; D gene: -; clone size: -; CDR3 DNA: TGCGCCAGCGGCGGGGACTCCGTGGGGACCCAGTACTTC; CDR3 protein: CASGGDSVGTQYF
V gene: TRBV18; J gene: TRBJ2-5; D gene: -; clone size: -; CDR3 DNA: TGTGCCAGCTCACCTCCTGGCGGAGAGACCCAGTACTTC; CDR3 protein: CASSPPGGETQYF
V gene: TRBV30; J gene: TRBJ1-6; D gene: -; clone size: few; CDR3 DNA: TGTGCCTGGAGTGTACAGGGCGGTTCACCCCTCCACTTT; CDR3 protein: CAWSVQGGSPLHF
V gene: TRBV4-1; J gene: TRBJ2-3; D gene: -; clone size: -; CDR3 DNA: TGCGCCAGCAGCCAATTGTCAGATACGCAGTATTTT; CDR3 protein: CASSQLSDTQYF
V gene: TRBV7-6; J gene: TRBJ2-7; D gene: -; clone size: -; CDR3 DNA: TGTGCCAGCAGCTTAGAGGTCTCAGGGGCCTTCTACGAGCAGTACTTC; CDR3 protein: CASSLEVSGAFYEQYF
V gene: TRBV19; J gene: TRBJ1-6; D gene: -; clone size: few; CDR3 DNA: TGTGCCAGTAGTATAGGAGGGGTGGATTCACCCCTCCACTTT; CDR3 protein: CASSIGGVDSPLHF
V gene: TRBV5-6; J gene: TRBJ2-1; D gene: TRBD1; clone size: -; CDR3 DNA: TGTGCCAGCAGCGTCCCCGGGACAGGGGACAATGAGCAGTTCTTC; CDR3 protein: CASSVPGTGDNEQFF
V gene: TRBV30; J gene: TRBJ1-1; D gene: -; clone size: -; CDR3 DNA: TGTGCCTGGACCTTGTTAGGGACTGAAGCTTTCTTT; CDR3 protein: CAWTLLGTEAFF
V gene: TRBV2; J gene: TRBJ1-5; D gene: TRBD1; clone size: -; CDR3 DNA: TGTGCCAGCAGGGGGGGACAGGGTCAGCCCCAGCATTTT; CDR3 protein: CASRGGQGQPQHF
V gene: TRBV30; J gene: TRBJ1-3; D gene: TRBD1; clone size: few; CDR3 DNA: TGTGCCTGGACAGGGGGCGCTTTGACGCATTTT; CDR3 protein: CAWTGGALTHF
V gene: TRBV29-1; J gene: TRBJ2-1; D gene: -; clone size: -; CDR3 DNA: TGCAGCGTTGATCTTGGAAATGAGCAGTTCTTC; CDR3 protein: CSVDLGNEQFF
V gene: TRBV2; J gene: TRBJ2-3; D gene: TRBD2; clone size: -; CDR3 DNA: TGTGCCAGCAGGGGACTAGCGGGGGATCGAATCAGCACAGATACGCAGTATTTT; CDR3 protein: CASRGLAGDRISTDTQYF
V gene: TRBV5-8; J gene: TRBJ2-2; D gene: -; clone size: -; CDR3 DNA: TGTGCCAGCAGCTGGCGGGGGAACACCGGGGAGCTGTTTTTT; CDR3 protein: CASSWRGNTGELFF
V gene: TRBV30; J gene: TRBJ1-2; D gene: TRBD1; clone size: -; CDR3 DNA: TGTGCCTGGGAGGACAGGGAAAGAGGCTATGGCTACACCTTC; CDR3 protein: CAWEDRERGYGYTF
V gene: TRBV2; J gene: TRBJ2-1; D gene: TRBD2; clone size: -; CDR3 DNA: TGTGCCAGCAGTGAAAGGTTCAGGGAGGGCAATGAGCAGTTCTTC; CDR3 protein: CASSERFREGNEQFF
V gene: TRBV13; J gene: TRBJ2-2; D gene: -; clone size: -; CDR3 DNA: TGTGCCAGCAGCTTAGACACCGGGGAGCTGTTTTTT; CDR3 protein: CASSLDTGELFF
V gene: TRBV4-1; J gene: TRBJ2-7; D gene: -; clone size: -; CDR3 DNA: TGCGCCAGCAGCCAATTGGGCCATCGGGGTACCTACTACGAGCAGTACTTC; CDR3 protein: CASSQLGHRGTYYEQYF
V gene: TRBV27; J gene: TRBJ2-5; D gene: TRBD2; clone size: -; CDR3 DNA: TGTGCCAGCAGTTTATTCCCTAGCGGGGGGCCATCGAAAGAGACCCAGTACTTC; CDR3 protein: CASSLFPSGGPSKETQYF
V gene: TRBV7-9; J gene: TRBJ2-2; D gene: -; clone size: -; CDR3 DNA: TGTGCCAGCAGCTTATCCCGTCCCGGGGAGCTGTTTTTT; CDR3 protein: CASSLSRPGELFF
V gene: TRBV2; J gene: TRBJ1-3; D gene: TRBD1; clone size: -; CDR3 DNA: TGTGCCAGCCGGGACAGGACCACGTTCTCTGGAAACACCATATATTTT; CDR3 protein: CASRDRTTFSGNTIYF